The 27 T cell receptor beta chains below come from one sample, sequenced in a study of human T cells and chemical hapten exposure. TCRdb fed the RACE reads into MiXCR, producing one record per CDR3 protein. The table records approximately 97,000 distinct CDR3 sequences, over 8% of them present only once. This sample's time point: healthy volunteer bleed at 2 weeks. The total RNA was obtained from whole blood that was not fractionated. What was sequenced was whole blood. These receptors were collected from a female donor in good health. Some clones in this sample may be carry-over from other donors' samples.

This clonotype was seen more than once but under ten times. The gene calls are TRBV13 and TRBJ2-1, with TRBD2 matching over 7 bases. Germline CDR1 and CDR2: PRHDT and FYEKMQ (reference sequence). After removal of 5 bases from V and 6 bases from J, the junction contained 19 bases not matched to a gene. The CDR3 has 18 amino acids. The CDR3 DNA is TGTGCCAGCAGCCGACAATTGGGGAGGGCCTTATCGGTCAATGAGCAGTTCTTC. It codes for CASSRQLGRALSVNEQFF.

This clonotype was seen repeatedly, ten times or more. The CDR3 protein is CASSLGAQGNIQYF. The CDR3 nucleotides read TGTGCCAGCAGCTTGGGAGCCCAAGGAAACATTCAGTACTTC. The gene calls are TRBV5-4 and TRBJ2-4; no firm D call. V gave up 0 bases and J gave up 6 bases, with 10 bases separating them. This CDR3 has 14 amino acids. Germline V CDR1 and CDR2: SGHNT, YYREEE (reference sequence).

The table lists this clonotype with a few counts. The CDR3 region has the DNA TGTGCCAGCAGTGAATGGCGGAATTCATTCAATGAGCAGTTCTTC. It translates to CASSEWRNSFNEQFF. The V gene is TRBV6-1, the J gene TRBJ2-1; no firm D call. V shed 2 bases and J shed 6 bases, with 14 bases lying between them. There are 15 residues in the CDR3. Germline assignment: CDR1 MNHNS and CDR2 SASEGT.

This clonotype came up many times. V and J are TRBV27 and TRBJ2-3, with 7 bases lining up with TRBD2. The germline V gene has CDR1 MNHEY and CDR2 SMNVEV (reference sequence). The V and J ends lost 1 base and 4 bases, in that order; junction bases with no gene match: 5. This CDR3 has 15 amino acids. The CDR3 loop reads CASSLFQGGSDTQYF. CDR3 bases: TGTGCCAGCAGTTTATTCCAGGGAGGGTCAGATACGCAGTATTTT.

This clonotype was recorded many times. The rearrangement joins TRBV6-4 to TRBJ2-1, with 9 bases that match TRBD1. Germline lookup yields CDR1 MRHNA and CDR2 SNTAGT. V lost 5 bases and J lost 9; bases outside the gene matches: 8. The CDR3 has 14 residues. CDR3 bases: TGTGCCAGCAGTACGGGACAGGGACTTGCTGAGCAGTTCTTC. Its protein is CASSTGQGLAEQFF.

This clonotype was recorded a few times. This chain connects TRBV6-5 to TRBJ2-7; D tentatively reads TRBD1 or TRBD2 (5 bases each). V lost 2 bases, J lost 5 bases, and 13 bases lay in between. This CDR3 contains 14 residues. Per the germline V gene, CDR1 is MNHEY and CDR2 is SVGAGI. CDR3 amino acids: CASSYSEGSNEQYF. CDR3 DNA sequence: TGTGCCAGCAGTTACAGCGAGGGGTCCAACGAGCAGTACTTC.

This clonotype showed up just a few times. The chain joins TRBV7-8 to TRBJ1-1, with D possibly matching TRBD1 (6 bases). The CDR3 is made up of 13 amino acids. The V gene's germline CDR1 is SGHVS and CDR2 FQNEAQ. With 2 bases removed from V and 10 bases from J, the gap between germline ends came to 14 bases. CDR3 sequence (DNA): TGTGCCAGCAGCTTAAGTAGGGGGACCGGAGCTTTCTTT. It specifies CASSLSRGTGAFF.

This clonotype was observed a handful of times. The CDR3 sequence: CASSMSSGLGEQFF. CDR3 nucleotide sequence: TGTGCCAGTAGTATGTCGTCGGGGTTGGGTGAGCAGTTCTTC. The chain links TRBV19 to TRBJ2-1; the D gene is possibly TRBD2 (5 bases). Germline V gene sequence: CDR1 LNHDA, CDR2 SQIVND (reference sequence). The CDR3 covers 14 residues. V lost 3 bases and J lost 9, with 15 bases in between.

This clonotype was counted ten times or more. The chain has TRBV20-1 and TRBJ1-3; D possibly corresponds to TRBD1 (5 bases). The germline V gene has CDR1 DFQATT and CDR2 SNEGSKA (reference sequence). Trimming removed 6 bases at V and 0 bases at J, with 12 bases between. This CDR3 comprises 14 residues. The CDR3: CSADRGDSGNTIYF. CDR3 nucleotide sequence: TGCAGTGCAGATCGGGGGGACTCTGGAAACACCATATATTTT.

Many counts were recorded for this clonotype. This sequence joins TRBV6-6 and TRBJ1-5, with D perhaps TRBD1 (6 bases). V gave up 2 bases and J gave up 4 bases, with 9 bases separating them. The CDR3 spans 14 residues. CDR1 is MNHNY, CDR2 SVGAGI, per germline (reference sequence). The CDR3 here is CASSYQGTNQPQHF. In DNA form, the CDR3 reads TGTGCCAGCAGTTACCAGGGGACGAATCAGCCCCAGCATTTT.

In its sample, this clonotype was seen a few times. The chain joins TRBV6-5 to TRBJ2-7; 9 bases map to TRBD2. CDR3 size: 14 residues. Germline CDR1 reads MNHEY; CDR2 reads SVGAGI. V lost 7 bases to trimming and J lost 5 bases; unmatched junction nucleotides: 9. CDR3 residues: CASTRSGTSHEQYF. The CDR3 region has the DNA TGTGCCAGCACCAGATCCGGGACTAGCCACGAGCAGTACTTC.

This clonotype was detected a few times. The chain joins TRBV12-3 or TRBV12-4 to TRBJ2-1; D may match TRBD1 or TRBD2 (5 bases each). There are 18 residues in the CDR3. The V gene lost 2 bases and the J gene lost 4 bases, with 21 bases spanning the gap. CDR3 in amino acids: CASSLLTGPEGQYNEQFF. In DNA form, the CDR3 reads TGTGCCAGCAGTTTATTAACCGGGCCAGAGGGGCAGTACAATGAGCAGTTCTTC.

This rearrangement joins TRBV29-1 to TRBJ2-2, with D uncertain. The CDR3 contains 14 residues. Germline V gives CDR1 SQVTM, CDR2 ANQGSEA. The germline V and J ends were trimmed by 3 bases and 5 bases, with 13 bases remaining between them. DNA for the CDR3: TGCAGCGTTGAGACGAGTCCTTATACCGGGGAGCTGTTTTTT. This codes for CSVETSPYTGELFF.

This clonotype has just a few counts. V gene TRBV24-1 combines with J gene TRBJ2-2, with D possibly being TRBD2 (5 bases). The CDR3 spans 16 residues. V was clipped by 0 bases and J by 5 bases, with 12 bases between them. The germline gives CDR1 KGHDR, CDR2 SFDVKD. The CDR3 loop is CATSDLRAGETGELFF. The CDR3, as DNA: TGTGCCACCAGTGATTTGAGGGCGGGCGAGACCGGGGAGCTGTTTTTT.

This clonotype has at least ten counts. The chain has TRBV20-1 and TRBJ1-1; D might be TRBD1 (5 bases). The CDR3 consists of 13 residues. V lost 6 bases, J lost 5 bases, and 16 bases lay in between. Germline V lookup: CDR1 DFQATT, CDR2 SNEGSKA (reference sequence). The CDR3 loop is CSAGPGRRTEAFF. CDR3 bases: TGCAGTGCGGGGCCGGGGAGAAGAACTGAAGCTTTCTTT.

Only a few counts were recorded for this clonotype. V gene TRBV12-3 or TRBV12-4 combines with J gene TRBJ2-5, with 9 bases that match TRBD1. The CDR3 loop spans 14 amino acids. J gave up 2 bases and V 7 bases, and 5 bases lay outside the gene matches. CDR3 loop: CASNIQGAQETQYF. The CDR3, as DNA: TGTGCCAGCAACATACAGGGGGCACAAGAGACCCAGTACTTC.

There are a few counts of this clonotype. A clone one base away is much larger, so this may be a read error. The V call is TRBV6-7, the J call TRBJ2-3, with 7 bases matching TRBD2. TRBV6-7 is flagged as an ORF with uncertain function. V trimming: 0 bases; J trimming: 0 bases; junction bases outside the gene matches: 0. The CDR3 covers 15 residues. The CDR3: CASSYSSGSTDTQYF. For the CDR3, the DNA is TGTGCCAGCAGTTACTCTAGCGGGAGCACAGATACGCAGTATTTT.

This clonotype was observed many times. This chain links TRBV20-1 with TRBJ2-4; D might be TRBD1 (6 bases). In germline, CDR1 is DFQATT, CDR2 SNEGSKA (reference sequence). CDR3 size: 11 residues. Trimming removed 3 bases from V and 8 bases from J, with 8 bases in between. CDR3 bases: TGCAGTGCTAGTCCAGGGGACATTCAGTACTTC. It codes for CSASPGDIQYF.

This CDR3 is CASSSWGGEGEKLFF. CDR3 bases: TGTGCCAGCAGTTCGTGGGGCGGGGAGGGTGAAAAACTGTTTTTT. This chain uses TRBV12-3 or TRBV12-4 with TRBJ1-4, with D perhaps TRBD1 (5 bases). This CDR3 comprises 15 residues. Between the trimmed V and J ends, which lost 4 bases and 7 bases, there was a span of 16 bases.

This clonotype was detected many times. This chain joins TRBV4-1 and TRBJ2-4, with D tentatively TRBD2 (6 bases). The CDR3 runs to 17 residues. V lost 3 bases to trimming and J lost 8 bases, with 23 bases between them. The germline V gene encodes CDR1 MGHRA and CDR2 YSYEKL. The chain's CDR3 is CASSHLPVVEGRDIQYF. In nucleotides, the CDR3 is TGCGCCAGCAGCCACCTCCCCGTTGTGGAGGGTAGAGACATTCAGTACTTC.

V gene TRBV7-9 combines with J gene TRBJ2-7, with D perhaps matching TRBD1 (5 bases). The germline CDR1 and CDR2 sequences are SEHNR and FQNEAQ (reference sequence). The CDR3 extends over 14 amino acids. V dropped 2 bases and J dropped 4 bases, with 12 bases sitting between them. Here the CDR3 reads CASSLNQGRYEQYF. CDR3 DNA sequence: TGTGCCAGCAGCTTAAACCAGGGAAGGTACGAGCAGTACTTC.

This clonotype showed up many times. The gene calls are TRBV5-1 and TRBJ2-3, with 11 bases aligning to TRBD2. The length of the CDR3 is 15 residues. CDR1 SGHRS and CDR2 YFSETQ come from the germline V gene. V gave up 2 bases and J gave up 2 bases; unmatched junction bases: 1. Here the CDR3 DNA reads TGCGCCAGCAGCTTACTAGCGGGAGTCACAGATACGCAGTATTTT. As protein: CASSLLAGVTDTQYF. Looking up the rest from reference TRBV5-1 and TRBJ2-3 gives the full variable domain: KAGVTQTPRYLIKTRGQQVTLSCSPISGHRSVSWYQQTPGQGLQFLFEYFSETQRNKGNFPGRFSGRQFSNSRSEMNVSTLELGDSALYLCASSLLAGVTDTQYFGPGTRLTVL.

This clonotype has more than one count but fewer than ten. V is TRBV6-5 and J is TRBJ2-7; D is possibly TRBD1 (6 bases). V was clipped by 4 bases and J by 6 bases, with 19 bases between them. From germline, CDR1 is MNHEY and CDR2 SVGAGI. CDR3 size: 15 residues. The CDR3 bases are TGTGCCAGCAGTTCCAGAACAGGGCTGAATGGCGAGCAGTACTTC. Amino acid sequence: CASSSRTGLNGEQYF.

This chain joins TRBV3-1 and TRBJ2-3, with 10 bases aligning to TRBD2. V lost 1 base and J lost 0; bases outside the gene matches: 4. This CDR3 contains 17 residues. Germline lookup yields CDR1 LGHDT and CDR2 YNNKEL (reference sequence). CDR3 sequence (DNA): TGTGCCAGCAGCCAAGGGACTAGCGGCCACAGCACAGATACGCAGTATTTT. Translating gives CASSQGTSGHSTDTQYF.

J is TRBJ1-5 and V is TRBV19; 8 bases agree with TRBD1. The CDR3 is 18 amino acids. Germline CDR1 LNHDA, CDR2 SQIVND (reference sequence). The V segment lost 3 bases and the J segment 2 bases; nucleotides outside the gene matches: 12. CDR3 sequence: CASSIQYAGGRGNQPQHF. CDR3 coding DNA: TGTGCCAGTAGTATTCAATATGCAGGGGGCAGGGGCAATCAGCCCCAGCATTTT.

This clonotype was seen a few times. The V call is TRBV4-1, the J call TRBJ2-7, with 10 positions matching TRBD1. The germline V gene encodes CDR1 MGHRA and CDR2 YSYEKL. The CDR3 runs 16 residues. The junction had 6 bases not matched to a gene; V was cut back by 4 bases and J by 0 bases. CDR3 nucleotides: TGCGCCAGCAGCCTCGCGACAGGGGGCCTCTCCTACGAGCAGTACTTC. Translating it yields CASSLATGGLSYEQYF.

This chain joins TRBV5-4 and TRBJ2-1, with 7 bases identical to TRBD2. Trimming took 2 bases from V and 9 from J; bases not matched to a gene: 11. The CDR3 is 15 amino acids. Looked up from germline, CDR1 is SGHNT and CDR2 is YYREEE (reference sequence). The CDR3 here is CASSFPAGRATEQFF. The CDR3 coding sequence is TGTGCCAGCAGCTTCCCGGCGGGGAGGGCCACTGAGCAGTTCTTC.